Below are 24 T cell receptor beta chains sequenced from a single sample in a study of T cells in Graves' hyperthyroidism and ophthalmopathy. The investigators amplified TCR beta CDR3 regions from RNA transcripts. An initial round of RT-PCR targeting the TCR CDR3 relied on the HTBI primer set. TCRdb analysed the multiplex PCR reads with MiXCR anew, one entry per CDR3 protein. Of under 650,000 distinct CDR3 sequences detected, roughly 15% appear once; the ten largest clones hold 3.5% to 4%. Sequenced material: blood. These receptors all stem from a woman aged 25 to 39 with Graves' hyperthyroidism.

This clonotype was counted ten times or more. The chain links TRBV27 to TRBJ2-7, with D perhaps TRBD1 (7 bases). The CDR3 totals 14 residues. Germline CDR1 MNHEY, CDR2 SMNVEV (reference sequence). V was pared by 3 bases and J by 3 bases, with 12 bases between. CDR3 sequence reads: CASSFAGGNYEQYF. The CDR3 DNA reads TGTGCCAGCAGTTTCGCAGGGGGGAACTACGAGCAGTACTTC.

This clonotype came up once. CDR3 in DNA: TGCAGTGCTAGAGATAGGGCGGGCCTGGTGTGGACCCAGTACTTC. Its protein product is CSARDRAGLVWTQYF. The rearrangement joins TRBV20-1 to TRBJ2-5, with D possibly TRBD2 on 5 matching bases. The CDR3 totals 15 residues. V was pared by 0 bases and J by 7 bases, with 18 bases between. Germline assignment: CDR1 DFQATT and CDR2 SNEGSKA (reference sequence).

The genes are TRBV9 and TRBJ2-7; 8 bases fit TRBD2. V dropped 4 bases and J dropped 6; count of bases not matched to a gene: 9. There are 14 residues in the CDR3. Germline V CDR1 and CDR2: SGDLS, YYNGEE. The CDR3 is CASSISGRQGEQYF. Here the CDR3 DNA reads TGTGCCAGCAGCATCAGCGGGAGACAAGGCGAGCAGTACTTC. Supplemented by reference TRBV9 and TRBJ2-7, the full variable domain reads DSGVTQTPKHLITATGQRVTLRCSPRSGDLSVYWYQQSLDQGLQFLIQYYNGEERAKGNILERFSAQQFPDLHSELNLSSLELGDSALYFCASSISGRQGEQYFGPGTRLTVT.

In its sample, this clonotype was seen many times. The CDR3 coding sequence is TGCAGTGCTAGAGTGGGGGAAGCTCCTTTAATGGATGAGCAGTTCTTC. It yields the protein CSARVGEAPLMDEQFF. J is TRBJ2-1 and V is TRBV20-1; tentatively, D is TRBD1 or TRBD2 (5 bases each). CDR1 is DFQATT and CDR2 is SNEGSKA in the germline V gene (reference sequence). V lost 1 base to trimming and J lost 8 bases, with 21 bases between them. The CDR3 is made up of 16 amino acids.

This clonotype has at least ten counts. The chain joins TRBV6-1 to TRBJ1-5, with 8 bases matching TRBD1. The J segment lost 2 bases and the V segment lost 6 bases, leaving 3 bases of the junction unmatched. In germline, CDR1 is MNHNS, CDR2 SASEGT. The CDR3 extends over 14 amino acids. The CDR3 is CASRYRGGNQPQHF. CDR3 nucleotide sequence: TGTGCCAGCAGGTACAGGGGGGGCAATCAGCCCCAGCATTTT.

The gene calls are TRBV29-1 and TRBJ2-7, with 9 bases identical to TRBD1. This CDR3 has 14 residues. Germline values: CDR1 SQVTM, CDR2 ANQGSEA. The junction had 3 bases not matched to a gene; V was cut back by 3 bases and J by 0 bases. CDR3 protein: CSVEGQGDSYEQYF. CDR3 nucleotides: TGCAGCGTTGAGGGACAGGGCGACTCCTACGAGCAGTACTTC.

The chain links TRBV14 to TRBJ2-7; TRBD1 matches at 11 bases. After removal of 2 bases from V and 1 base from J, the junction contained 4 bases not matched to a gene. The CDR3 is 16 amino acids. Germline CDR1 and CDR2: SGHDN and FVKESK. The CDR3 DNA follows: TGTGCCAGCAGCCAATCCGGGACAGGGGGATCCTACGAGCAGTACTTC. This codes for CASSQSGTGGSYEQYF.

The chain combines TRBV14 with TRBJ1-3; D is unresolved. Germline CDR1 and CDR2: SGHDN and FVKESK. The CDR3 loop spans 15 amino acids. Between the trimmed V and J ends, which lost 4 bases and 7 bases, there was a span of 17 bases. The CDR3 loop is CASSPSLTGRNTIYF. Written as DNA, the CDR3 is TGTGCCAGCAGCCCGTCCTTGACTGGGCGGAACACCATATATTTT. The complete variable domain, with remaining parts taken from reference TRBV14 and TRBJ1-3, reads EAGVTQFPSHSVIEKGQTVTLRCDPISGHDNLYWYRRVMGKEIKFLLHFVKESKQDESGMPNNRFLAERTGGTYSTLKVQPAELEDSGVYFCASSPSLTGRNTIYFGEGSWLTVV.

Ten or more counts support this clonotype. The chain combines TRBV13 with TRBJ2-5, with 9 bases matching TRBD1. The CDR3 has 17 residues. CDR1 PRHDT and CDR2 FYEKMQ come from the germline V gene (reference sequence). J gave up 2 bases and V 1 base, and 8 bases lay outside the gene matches. CDR3 in DNA: TGTGCCAGCAGCTTAGCGGGGACAGGGTATGAGCAAGAGACCCAGTACTTC. Translating it yields CASSLAGTGYEQETQYF.

This clonotype was found a few times. The chain recombines TRBV7-9 with TRBJ2-7; D is perhaps TRBD1 (5 bases). V dropped 3 bases and J dropped 0 bases, with 12 bases sitting between them. CDR1 SEHNR and CDR2 FQNEAQ come from the germline V gene (reference sequence). The CDR3 covers 15 residues. CDR3 protein: CASSLMTESSYEQYF. The CDR3 bases are TGTGCCAGCAGCTTGATGACAGAGAGCTCCTACGAGCAGTACTTC.

The J gene is TRBJ2-2, the V gene TRBV6-2 or TRBV6-3; the match to TRBD2 covers 12 bases. The CDR3 has 17 residues. V gave up 2 bases and J gave up 7 bases; unmatched junction bases: 8. The germline gives CDR1 MNHEY, CDR2 SVGEGT. For the CDR3, the DNA is TGTGCCAGCAGTTACGGGCTAGCGGGAGGGCCTGACGGGGAGCTGTTTTTT. Its protein product is CASSYGLAGGPDGELFF.

In this sample, this clonotype turned up many times. The rearrangement links TRBV7-3 to TRBJ2-7; 10 bases match TRBD2. Per the germline V gene, CDR1 is SGHTA and CDR2 is FQGTGA. The CDR3 sequence is 15 residues long. Trimming at V came to 2 bases and at J to 6 bases, leaving 7 bases not matched to a gene. The CDR3 sequence: CASSLVAGGMGEQYF. The CDR3, as DNA: TGTGCCAGCAGCTTAGTAGCGGGAGGTATGGGCGAGCAGTACTTC.

Many counts were recorded for this clonotype. V and J are TRBV12-3 or TRBV12-4 and TRBJ2-7; the D gene is possibly TRBD1 (6 bases). The CDR3 consists of 14 residues. Trimming stripped 2 bases from V and 2 bases from J, with 10 bases between. CDR3 sequence reads: CASSLRQVPYEQYF. The CDR3 bases are TGTGCCAGCAGTTTACGACAGGTACCCTACGAGCAGTACTTC.

This clonotype was found many times. The gene calls are TRBV2 and TRBJ2-1; the D is unclear. CDR1 and CDR2 (germline): SNHLY, FYNNEI. Between the trimmed V and J ends, which lost 8 bases and 11 bases, there was a span of 16 bases. CDR3 length: 12 amino acids. CDR3 residues: CASLVPMIQQFF. The CDR3 nucleotides read TGTGCCAGCCTTGTCCCTATGATACAGCAGTTCTTC.

The J gene is TRBJ2-1, the V gene TRBV18; D is possibly TRBD2 (6 bases). CDR3 size: 13 residues. Germline lookup yields CDR1 KGHSH and CDR2 LQKENI. V lost 6 bases to trimming and J lost 9 bases, with 15 bases between them. The CDR3 coding sequence is TGTGCCAGCTCCCTCCGGGACTTGGGTGAGCAGTTCTTC. Amino acid sequence: CASSLRDLGEQFF.

The genes are TRBV19 and TRBJ2-1; perhaps TRBD2 as D (6 bases). Germline values: CDR1 LNHDA, CDR2 SQIVND (reference sequence). Trimming shortened V by 7 bases and J by 9 bases, and 19 bases separated the two germline ends. This CDR3 has 14 residues. DNA for the CDR3: TGTGCCAGTAATCTTGGGAAAAATAGCGGTGAGCAGTTCTTC. As protein: CASNLGKNSGEQFF.

The V call is TRBV4-1, the J call TRBJ2-1; D remains ambiguous. Germline V CDR1 and CDR2: MGHRA, YSYEKL. The CDR3 is made up of 16 amino acids. Trimming removed 1 base from V and 0 bases from J, with 10 bases in between. CDR3 loop: CASSQGAYNSYNEQFF. The CDR3 bases are TGCGCCAGCAGCCAAGGGGCGTACAACTCCTACAATGAGCAGTTCTTC.

This clonotype has only a few counts. J is TRBJ2-7 and V is TRBV15; D might be TRBD1 (5 bases). V was cut by 0 bases and J by 3 bases, with 18 bases left in between. This CDR3 contains 17 residues. The germline gives CDR1 LNHNV, CDR2 YYDKDF (reference sequence). CDR3 DNA: TGTGCCACCAGCAGAGATAATCGCCGACAGCAAAGCTACGAGCAGTACTTC. Translated: CATSRDNRRQQSYEQYF.

In the case of this clonotype: Mismatch with germline at one junction end may stem from a read error. J is TRBJ1-2 and V is TRBV27, with D hard to call. The CDR3 totals 13 residues. The germline gives CDR1 MNHEY, CDR2 SMNVEV (reference sequence). In DNA form, the CDR3 reads TGTGCCAGCAGTTTCGGTCCCGACTATGGCCACACCTTC. The encoded protein is CASSFGPDYGHTF.

This clonotype came up many times. CDR3: CASTPRPWETQYF. The CDR3 DNA reads as TGTGCCAGCACCCCACGACCATGGGAGACCCAGTACTTC. V usage is TRBV28 and J usage is TRBJ2-5; D is unresolved. Deletions cut 7 bases from V and 5 bases from J, with 14 bases between. Germline V gene data show CDR1 as MDHEN and CDR2 as SYDVKM. This CDR3 is 13 amino acids long.

The chain links TRBV20-1 to TRBJ1-5; D is uncertain. There are 14 residues in the CDR3. Germline V gene lookup returns CDR1 DFQATT and CDR2 SNEGSKA (reference sequence). V lost 5 bases and J lost 3, with 14 bases in between. The CDR3 region has the DNA TGCAGTGCTGAGAAACGCTCAAACAATCAGCCCCAGCATTTT. Translation gives CSAEKRSNNQPQHF.

V and J are TRBV3-1 and TRBJ1-2; D uncertain. The CDR3 runs to 14 residues. Germline CDR1 reads LGHDT; CDR2 reads YNNKEL (reference sequence). V was cut by 4 bases and J by 6 bases, with 15 bases left in between. The CDR3 sequence: CASSPQAGHHGYTF. CDR3 DNA sequence: TGTGCCAGCAGCCCCCAGGCAGGCCACCATGGCTACACCTTC.

This clonotype has only a few counts. The rearrangement links TRBV5-4 to TRBJ1-1; D uncertain. The CDR3 totals 15 residues. CDR1 and CDR2 (germline): SGHNT, YYREEE (reference sequence). V lost 1 base and J 4 bases, leaving 14 bases between the germline ends. CDR3 bases: TGTGCCAGCAGCTTGTCCCTGGGGAGGAGCACTGAAGCTTTCTTT. This encodes CASSLSLGRSTEAFF.

This clonotype was observed at least ten times. The chain has TRBV20-1 and TRBJ2-7; 9 bases match TRBD2. CDR1 and CDR2 (germline): DFQATT, SNEGSKA (reference sequence). This CDR3 spans 15 amino acids. V was clipped by 1 base and J by 5 bases; unmatched bases: 9. The CDR3 region is CSARAEREAMNEQYF. The DNA of the CDR3 is TGCAGTGCTAGAGCTGAGCGGGAGGCGATGAACGAGCAGTACTTC.